A single T cell receptor beta chain is shown here with its context. Libraries were prepared by immunoSEQ multiplex PCR; TCRdb keeps only in-frame clonotypes and omits some of them. The sample holds 50,000 to 70,000 clones, roughly 85% seen once. Collection of blood occurred at baseline, at cycle 4 day 1, and at cycle 7 day 1. The data derive from a study of OX40 agonist ivuxolimab in advanced cancers. On the study more broadly: Dose-escalation patients suffered from hepatocellular carcinoma, melanoma, renal cell or head and neck cancer. Treatment received earlier with anti-PD-1, anti-PD-L1 or anti-CTLA-4 agents was allowed, and less than 45% had some.

This material consisted of CD4+ or CD8+ T cells sorted from blood, taken in a trial of the OX40 agonist ivuxolimab. The TCR comes from an adult with an advanced solid tumor such as melanoma, head and neck, liver or kidney cancer.

This CDR3 is CASSRQANEKLFF. The CDR3 DNA is TGTGCCAGCAGTCGACAGGCTAATGAAAAACTGTTTTTT. The chain links TRBV28 to TRBJ1-4; D is possibly TRBD1 (6 bases). V lost 5 bases, J lost 3 bases, and 7 bases lay in between. The CDR3 is 13 amino acids. Germline-derived CDR1 and CDR2 are MDHEN and SYDVKM.